The next 16 T cell receptor beta chains were all read from a single sample in a study of cytomegalovirus exposure and HLA in healthy donors. 13 Jbeta primers and 60 Vbeta primers were used for the PCR. Profiling relied on immunoSEQ multiplex PCR, and the TCRdb table lists in-frame clones only, not all of them. The table shows more than 80,000 clones, with 60% to 75% occurring only once. Input material: PBMCs. The receptors derive from a female donor in good health and CMV-seropositive.

The chain carries TRBV5-8 and TRBJ1-5; tentative D call: TRBD1 (5 bases). V lost 0 bases and J 4 bases, leaving 8 bases between the germline ends. CDR1 and CDR2 (germline): SGHTS, YDEGEE. CDR3 length: 14 amino acids. The CDR3 DNA follows: TGTGCCAGCAGCTTGGTGCCAGGGAATCAGCCCCAGCATTTT. Its protein is CASSLVPGNQPQHF.

V and J are TRBV4-1 and TRBJ2-1; TRBD2 might be the D (5 bases). V lost 6 bases and J lost 4, with 7 bases in between. There are 12 residues in the CDR3. Germline values: CDR1 MGHRA, CDR2 YSYEKL. DNA for the CDR3: TGCGCCAGCAGTCGGGGATACAATGAGCAGTTCTTC. It specifies CASSRGYNEQFF.

The V call is TRBV25-1, the J call TRBJ2-5; tentatively, D is TRBD1 (5 bases). Germline V lookup: CDR1 MGHDK, CDR2 SYGVNS. This CDR3 contains 14 residues. Trimming shortened V by 3 bases and J by 0 bases, and 8 bases separated the two germline ends. The CDR3 nucleotides read TGTGCCAGCAGTGAGGCAGGGTACCAAGAGACCCAGTACTTC. This sequence encodes CASSEAGYQETQYF.

The chain joins TRBV6-5 to TRBJ1-1, with D tentatively TRBD1 (5 bases). V lost 6 bases and J lost 4, with 12 bases in between. Germline CDR1 reads MNHEY; CDR2 reads SVGAGI. There are 13 residues in the CDR3. CDR3 sequence reads: CASRRRRGTEAFF. Written as DNA, the CDR3 is TGTGCCAGCAGAAGACGGAGGGGCACTGAAGCTTTCTTT.

This chain joins TRBV7-2 and TRBJ1-2; D is perhaps TRBD1 (6 bases). Trimming took off 6 bases at V and 0 bases at J, with 14 bases between the two ends. There are 15 residues in the CDR3. Germline CDR1 is SGHTA and CDR2 is FQGNSA. The CDR3 loop is CASRGRGATNYGYTF. In DNA form, the CDR3 reads TGTGCCAGCAGGGGCCGGGGGGCAACTAACTATGGCTACACCTTC.

The CDR3 DNA reads TGTGCCAGCAGTCCCGACAGGGCCCTCACCTACAATGAGCAGTTCTTC. Amino acids: CASSPDRALTYNEQFF. The chain is built from TRBV7-3 and TRBJ2-1, with TRBD1 matching 7 bases. V shed 6 bases and J 2 bases; nucleotides not matched to a gene: 10. The CDR3 is 16 residues long. CDR1 and CDR2 from the germline V gene are SGHTA and FQGTGA.

The chain recombines TRBV7-9 with TRBJ2-1; 7 bases align to TRBD1. The CDR3 length is 13 residues. V shed 4 bases and J 9 bases; nucleotides not matched to a gene: 6. From germline, CDR1 is SEHNR and CDR2 FQNEAQ (reference sequence). The CDR3 reads CASSYRGQAEQFF. The DNA for the CDR3 is TGTGCCAGCAGCTACCGCGGACAGGCTGAGCAGTTCTTC.

The V gene is TRBV11-2, the J gene TRBJ2-3, with TRBD2 as a possible D gene (5 bases). The CDR3 is made up of 13 amino acids. V lost 4 bases to trimming and J lost 1 base, with 6 bases between them. The germline V gene has CDR1 SGHAT and CDR2 FQNNGV. The CDR3: CASSWGGTDTQYF. CDR3 nucleotides: TGTGCCAGCAGCTGGGGAGGCACAGATACGCAGTATTTT. Based on the CDR3 plus reference TRBV11-2 and TRBJ2-3, the full variable domain is EAGVAQSPRYKIIEKRQSVAFWCNPISGHATLYWYQQILGQGPKLLIQFQNNGVVDDSQLPKDRFSAERLKGVDSTLKIQPAKLEDSAVYLCASSWGGTDTQYFGPGTRLTVL.

The CDR3 region is CASSPTGVSYEQYF. In DNA form, the CDR3 reads TGTGCCAGCAGCCCGACAGGGGTGTCCTACGAGCAGTACTTC. V is TRBV7-9 and J is TRBJ2-7, with TRBD1 matching over 8 bases. The junction had 4 bases not matched to a gene; V was cut back by 5 bases and J by 1 base. CDR1 and CDR2 from the germline V gene are SEHNR and FQNEAQ (reference sequence). This CDR3 comprises 14 residues.

The chain employs TRBV5-4 and TRBJ2-7; 8 bases align to TRBD2. The CDR3 is 16 residues long. Germline assignment: CDR1 SGHNT and CDR2 YYREEE (reference sequence). V lost 4 bases to trimming and J lost 5 bases; unmatched junction nucleotides: 14. In DNA, the CDR3 is TGTGCCAGCAGCGGGGGTATGGGCGGGAGGAGGAACGAGCAGTACTTC. This codes for CASSGGMGGRRNEQYF.

In regard to this clone: The same CDR3 is also encoded by other DNA sequences in this sample. The chain employs TRBV5-4 and TRBJ2-7; TRBD2 aligns across 10 bases. The CDR3 contains 18 residues. Losses at the gene ends were 2 bases for V and 1 base for J; bases not matched to a gene: 12. Per the germline V gene, CDR1 is SGHNT and CDR2 is YYREEE (reference sequence). CDR3 bases: TGTGCCAGCAGCTTAGGCAGAGGCCTAGCGGGAGTATCCTACGAGCAGTACTTC. Protein sequence: CASSLGRGLAGVSYEQYF.

This clone appeared once. This chain links TRBV11-2 with TRBJ2-7, with TRBD2 identical over 8 bases. J gave up 7 bases and V 3 bases, and 5 bases lay outside the gene matches. The CDR3 contains 13 residues. Germline-derived CDR1 and CDR2 are SGHAT and FQNNGV. CDR3 DNA: TGTGCCAGCAGCTTCGCCGGGACTAGGGAGCAGTACTTC. Translation: CASSFAGTREQYF.

This clone was observed once. The J gene is TRBJ1-3, the V gene TRBV5-6, with 7 bases identical to TRBD1. J lost 2 bases, V lost 3 bases, and 11 bases had no gene match. Germline V gene data show CDR1 as SGHDT and CDR2 as YYEEEE. CDR3 length: 17 residues. This chain's CDR3 is CASSSGWFQGAGNTIYF. The CDR3 DNA sequence: TGTGCCAGCAGCTCAGGATGGTTTCAGGGGGCTGGAAACACCATATATTTT.

The chain joins TRBV6-1 to TRBJ2-7; D perhaps matches TRBD2 (6 bases). This CDR3 is 15 amino acids long. V dropped 5 bases and J dropped 3 bases, with 17 bases sitting between them. Germline lookup yields CDR1 MNHNS and CDR2 SASEGT. In nucleotides, the CDR3 is TGTGCCAGCAGTCGGACTTCTGGGGACTTCTACGAGCAGTACTTC. As protein: CASSRTSGDFYEQYF.

This chain joins TRBV10-3 and TRBJ2-7; 13 bases are a match to TRBD2. The V and J ends lost 10 bases and 4 bases, in that order; junction bases with no gene match: 7. There are 14 residues in the CDR3. In germline, CDR1 is ENHRY, CDR2 SYGVKD. The CDR3 DNA is TGTGCCACCGGGGGACTAGCGGGATCGTACGAGCAGTACTTC. As protein: CATGGLAGSYEQYF.

This clone has more than one count but fewer than ten. The V gene is TRBV28, the J gene TRBJ1-6, with a possible D match to TRBD1 (5 bases). The CDR3 runs 15 residues. CDR1 is MDHEN and CDR2 is SYDVKM in the germline V gene. V shed 6 bases and J shed 4 bases, with 13 bases lying between them. CDR3 protein: CASRPTGVYNSPLHF. CDR3 nucleotide sequence: TGTGCCAGCAGACCCACAGGAGTTTATAATTCACCCCTCCACTTT.